The present entry profiles one T cell receptor (beta chain) with its context. The sample belongs to a study of blood T cell repertoires in COVID-19. Germline assignment: CDR1 SGHDT and CDR2 YYEEEE. CDR3 size: 13 residues. V was clipped by 4 bases and J by 8 bases, with 15 bases between them. Original processing notes: Reference gene primer amplification gave nucleated cell count estimates. TCRdb keeps only in-frame clones here, not all; method: immunoSEQ multiplex PCR. That table supplies the V and J calls and clone size; D and trimming were determined from the DNA. Of 30,000 to 50,000 clones listed, over 80% are singletons.

The TCR was taken from a woman aged 30 to 39 in a cohort sampled during active COVID-19. Sequencing was done on a sample of peripheral blood. The chain carries TRBV5-6 and TRBJ1-2; D remains ambiguous. The chain's CDR3 is CASSDPHSRGYTF. The CDR3 DNA reads as TGTGCCAGCAGCGACCCCCACAGCCGCGGCTACACCTTC.